The 27 T cell receptor beta chains below all came from one sample that was sequenced in a study of CD8 T cells in ankylosing spondylitis. Study-level results: There was a TCR beta motif, made of several highly homologous variants, that appeared characteristic of ankylosing spondylitis blood.

Which antigens these TCRs recognize remains unknown. From the 5' RACE reads, TCRdb called clonotypes with MiXCR, one entry per CDR3 protein. The table has some 450,000 distinct CDR3 sequences, 17% seen once. Sequencing was performed on blood, either unsorted or a sorted T cell fraction (not recorded which). These receptors came from a male donor with ankylosing spondylitis.

The rearrangement links TRBV18 to TRBJ2-1; 12 nucleotides align to TRBD2. The J segment lost 10 bases and the V segment lost 3 bases, leaving 7 bases of the junction unmatched. The length of the CDR3 is 15 residues. Germline CDR1 reads KGHSH; CDR2 reads LQKENI. The CDR3 coding sequence is TGTGCCAGCTCACCGGGACTAGCGGGCGGGCTGGAGCAGTTCTTC. Encoded protein: CASSPGLAGGLEQFF.

The chain employs TRBV28 and TRBJ2-5, with 7 bases aligning to TRBD2. Germline-derived CDR1 and CDR2 are MDHEN and SYDVKM. This CDR3 is 16 amino acids long. V lost 3 bases and J lost 3; bases outside the gene matches: 10. In DNA form, the CDR3 reads TGTGCCAGCAGTTTCCCCCAGGGAGGGACCAAAGAGACCCAGTACTTC. It specifies CASSFPQGGTKETQYF.

This clonotype was counted between two and nine times. This sequence joins TRBV5-1 and TRBJ2-3; tentatively, D is TRBD2 (6 bases). Germline lookup yields CDR1 SGHRS and CDR2 YFSETQ. V was clipped by 3 bases and J by 2 bases, with 13 bases between them. CDR3 length: 15 residues. The CDR3, as DNA: TGCGCCAGCAGCTACGGGAGAAGAGACACAGATACGCAGTATTTT. Protein sequence: CASSYGRRDTDTQYF. Full variable domain (outside the CDR3, taken from reference TRBV5-1 and TRBJ2-3): KAGVTQTPRYLIKTRGQQVTLSCSPISGHRSVSWYQQTPGQGLQFLFEYFSETQRNKGNFPGRFSGRQFSNSRSEMNVSTLELGDSALYLCASSYGRRDTDTQYFGPGTRLTVL.

The chain employs TRBV7-8 and TRBJ2-1; no definite D call. Germline values: CDR1 SGHVS, CDR2 FQNEAQ. V lost 0 bases, J lost 14 bases, and 17 bases lay in between. CDR3 length equals 14 residues. The CDR3 nucleotides are TGTGCCAGCAGCTTAGCGAAGTCCAACAGCCGAAAGTTCTTC. It codes for CASSLAKSNSRKFF.

This clonotype was seen ten or more times. This rearrangement joins TRBV10-3 to TRBJ1-1; D call uncertain. The CDR3 runs 14 residues. Looked up from germline, CDR1 is ENHRY and CDR2 is SYGVKD. The V end lost 1 base, the J end lost 1 base, and 7 bases lay between the germline ends. CDR3 DNA: TGTGCCATCAGTGAGTTGGCATGGAACACTGAAGCTTTCTTT. Amino acids: CAISELAWNTEAFF.

This clonotype showed up many times. The chain joins TRBV6-1 to TRBJ1-5; 10 bases agree with TRBD1. This CDR3 spans 15 amino acids. Germline V CDR1 and CDR2: MNHNS, SASEGT. The V gene end was trimmed by 6 bases and the J gene end by 1 base; junction bases not matched to a gene: 3. The CDR3 region is CASRRQGASNQPQHF. The DNA for the CDR3 is TGTGCCAGCAGGAGACAGGGGGCGAGCAATCAGCCCCAGCATTTT.

The chain uses TRBV27 and TRBJ2-1, with TRBD2 matching over 15 bases. The CDR3 has 18 amino acids. In germline, CDR1 is MNHEY, CDR2 SMNVEV (reference sequence). V trimming: 4 bases; J trimming: 6 bases; junction bases outside the gene matches: 10. Here the CDR3 reads CASSSRTSGRAVSNEQFF. In DNA, the CDR3 is TGTGCCAGCAGTTCGAGGACTAGCGGGAGGGCCGTTTCCAATGAGCAGTTCTTC.

This clonotype was seen a few times. This chain uses TRBV2 with TRBJ2-1; D is uncertain. The CDR3 is 14 residues long. Germline CDR1 and CDR2: SNHLY and FYNNEI. The V and J ends lost 8 bases and 0 bases respectively, with 11 bases between them. The CDR3 DNA is TGTGCCAGCGATCCGGACGCCTCCTACAATGAGCAGTTCTTC. Translation: CASDPDASYNEQFF.

This clonotype has only a few counts. The CDR3 nucleotides read TGTGCCAGCAGGACGACAGGGAACAATTCACCCCTCCACTTT. Translated: CASRTTGNNSPLHF. The chain recombines TRBV7-9 with TRBJ1-6; TRBD1 agrees at 7 bases. CDR3 size: 14 residues. V lost 6 bases to trimming and J lost 7 bases; unmatched junction nucleotides: 6. CDR1 SEHNR and CDR2 FQNEAQ come from the germline V gene (reference sequence).

V usage is TRBV18 and J usage is TRBJ2-2; TRBD1 matches at 9 bases. From germline, CDR1 is KGHSH and CDR2 LQKENI. CDR3 length: 17 residues. V was pared by 3 bases and J by 0 bases, with 5 bases of the junction left unmatched. The chain's CDR3 is CASSPPGQGTNTGELFF. CDR3 DNA: TGTGCCAGCTCACCGCCCGGACAGGGGACGAACACCGGGGAGCTGTTTTTT.

The V call is TRBV10-3, the J call TRBJ2-1; 13 bases map to TRBD2. From germline, CDR1 is ENHRY and CDR2 SYGVKD. Losses at the gene ends were 5 bases for V and 6 bases for J; bases not matched to a gene: 4. This CDR3 has 15 residues. Here the CDR3 reads CAISWGTSGVNEQFF. The CDR3 nucleotides read TGTGCCATCAGTTGGGGGACTAGCGGGGTCAATGAGCAGTTCTTC.

There are many counts of this clonotype. The gene calls are TRBV9 and TRBJ2-7; TRBD1 matches at 7 bases. V was pared by 7 bases and J by 2 bases, with 6 bases of the junction left unmatched. The CDR3 is made up of 13 amino acids. Germline values: CDR1 SGDLS, CDR2 YYNGEE. The CDR3 DNA sequence: TGTGCCAGCGAGGACAGGCTCACCTACGAGCAGTACTTC. Its translation: CASEDRLTYEQYF.

This clonotype was seen at least ten times. The chain couples TRBV5-1 to TRBJ2-1; 14 bases agree with TRBD2. CDR3 length: 16 residues. The ends lost 4 bases at V and 4 bases at J; junction bases unmatched: 4. The germline CDR1 and CDR2 sequences are SGHRS and YFSETQ. This chain's CDR3 is CASSPGTSGRYNEQFF. CDR3 sequence (DNA): TGCGCCAGCAGCCCGGGGACTAGCGGGAGATACAATGAGCAGTTCTTC.

The rearrangement uses TRBV4-3 and TRBJ2-3; TRBD2 matches at 10 bases. Trimming removed 2 bases from V and 4 bases from J; junction bases left unmatched: 9. The CDR3 runs to 17 residues. Per germline, CDR1 LGHNA and CDR2 YSLEER. This chain's CDR3 is CASSQTSAGGPSDTQYF. The CDR3 nucleotides read TGCGCCAGCAGCCAAACCTCAGCGGGAGGGCCGTCAGATACGCAGTATTTT.

In this sample, this clonotype turned up a few times. V and J are TRBV28 and TRBJ2-3, with a possible D match to TRBD1 (6 bases). Germline CDR1 is MDHEN and CDR2 is SYDVKM. This CDR3 has 14 amino acids. Trimming cost V 6 bases and J 0 bases, with 10 bases left between them. In DNA, the CDR3 is TGTGCCAGCAGAACGGGGACAAGCACAGATACGCAGTATTTT. Its translation is CASRTGTSTDTQYF.

The rearrangement uses TRBV10-3 and TRBJ2-5; TRBD2 matches 10 bases. CDR1 is ENHRY and CDR2 is SYGVKD in the germline V gene. The CDR3 extends over 15 amino acids. Losses at the gene ends were 6 bases for V and 5 bases for J; bases not matched to a gene: 9. In nucleotides, the CDR3 is TGTGCCATCAGGAGAGGACTAGCGGAGGGGGAGACCCAGTACTTC. Protein product: CAIRRGLAEGETQYF.

There are a few counts of this clonotype. The J gene is TRBJ2-3, the V gene TRBV20-1, with D maybe TRBD1 (6 bases). Trimming pared 6 bases from V and 2 bases from J, leaving 15 bases between. This CDR3 region has 14 residues. Germline lookup yields CDR1 DFQATT and CDR2 SNEGSKA (reference sequence). Here the CDR3 reads CSARTESFTDTQYF. As DNA, the CDR3 is TGCAGTGCCAGGACAGAGTCTTTCACAGATACGCAGTATTTT.

The table lists this clonotype with a few counts. The genes are TRBV7-9 and TRBJ2-7; maybe TRBD2 (5 bases). V gave up 3 bases and J gave up 4 bases, with 7 bases separating them. The CDR3 consists of 12 residues. CDR1 is SEHNR and CDR2 is FQNEAQ in the germline V gene (reference sequence). DNA for the CDR3: TGTGCCAGCAGCTTCGAGGGTTACGAGCAGTACTTC. It codes for CASSFEGYEQYF.

The chain has TRBV4-2 and TRBJ2-6; D may match TRBD1 or TRBD2 (6 bases each). Per germline, CDR1 LGHNA and CDR2 YNFKEQ. This CDR3 contains 21 residues. The germline V and J ends were trimmed by 4 bases and 0 bases, with 25 bases remaining between them. CDR3 in amino acids: CASSPERRGSLALSGANVLTF. CDR3 in DNA: TGTGCCAGCAGCCCCGAGAGGAGGGGGTCGCTAGCCCTCTCTGGGGCCAACGTCCTGACTTTC.

V gene TRBV5-1 combines with J gene TRBJ2-1; 7 bases line up with TRBD1. This CDR3 spans 16 amino acids. Germline CDR1 and CDR2: SGHRS and YFSETQ. Trimming at V came to 0 bases and at J to 5 bases, leaving 8 bases not matched to a gene. This CDR3 is CASSLGQGFSNNEQFF. CDR3 nucleotides: TGCGCCAGCAGCTTGGGACAGGGTTTTTCGAACAATGAGCAGTTCTTC.

This clonotype was recorded a few times. The CDR3: CASRQRGQINYGYTF. CDR3 nucleotide sequence: TGTGCCAGCAGGCAAAGGGGGCAGATTAACTATGGCTACACCTTC. The genes are TRBV6-1 and TRBJ1-2, with 7 bases that match TRBD1. The trim removed 6 bases at V and 1 base at J, leaving 8 bases unmatched. CDR3 length: 15 amino acids. The germline CDR1 and CDR2 sequences are MNHNS and SASEGT.

V is TRBV4-1 and J is TRBJ2-1, with 7 nucleotides matching TRBD1. The ends lost 4 bases at V and 8 bases at J; junction bases unmatched: 14. The V gene's germline CDR1 is MGHRA and CDR2 YSYEKL. The CDR3 is 16 residues long. CDR3 protein: CASSPATLTGADEQFF. As DNA, the CDR3 is TGCGCCAGCAGCCCGGCCACTTTAACAGGGGCGGATGAGCAGTTCTTC.

The chain is built from TRBV25-1 and TRBJ2-2; D is undetermined. Trimming shortened V by 0 bases and J by 4 bases, and 18 bases separated the two germline ends. The CDR3 extends over 18 amino acids. Germline assignment: CDR1 MGHDK and CDR2 SYGVNS. The CDR3 spells CASSEYGRGLESTGELFF. The CDR3 nucleotides are TGTGCCAGCAGTGAATATGGCCGCGGCTTAGAGTCCACCGGGGAGCTGTTTTTT.

The J gene is TRBJ2-6, the V gene TRBV23-1, with D maybe TRBD1 (6 bases). TRBV23-1 is annotated as an ORF whose role is uncertain. The germline V and J ends were trimmed by 0 bases and 0 bases, with 15 bases remaining between them. The CDR3 extends over 19 amino acids. The CDR3 region has the DNA TGCGCCAGCAGTCAATCTCCGGACAGCAGATTCTCTGGGGCCAACGTCCTGACTTTC. Amino acid sequence: CASSQSPDSRFSGANVLTF.

J is TRBJ2-6 and V is TRBV5-1, with no clear D. Per germline, CDR1 SGHRS and CDR2 YFSETQ. This CDR3 is built from 15 residues. V shed 1 base and J shed 1 base, with 6 bases lying between them. CDR3: CASSLLLSGANVLTF. The CDR3 nucleotides read TGCGCCAGCAGCTTGTTATTGTCTGGGGCCAACGTCCTGACTTTC.

This clonotype was counted between two and nine times. The chain uses TRBV30 and TRBJ2-1, with D maybe TRBD1 (5 bases). CDR1 is GTSNPN, CDR2 SVGIG, per germline (reference sequence). The germline V and J ends were trimmed by 1 base and 4 bases, with 11 bases remaining between them. The CDR3 is 14 amino acids. CDR3 protein: CAWSGHRSYNEQFF. Here the CDR3 DNA reads TGTGCCTGGAGTGGGCACAGGTCGTACAATGAGCAGTTCTTC.

A remark on this clonotype: Relative to the germline gene, one junction end is altered; a read error may explain this. This chain links TRBV18 with TRBJ2-7; the D gene is possibly TRBD1 (5 bases). There are 13 residues in the CDR3. CDR1 and CDR2 (germline): KGHSH, LQKENI. DNA of the CDR3: TGTGCCAGCTCACCGAGCTGGTCGGAGACAGCAAACTTC. Residues: CASSPSWSETANF.